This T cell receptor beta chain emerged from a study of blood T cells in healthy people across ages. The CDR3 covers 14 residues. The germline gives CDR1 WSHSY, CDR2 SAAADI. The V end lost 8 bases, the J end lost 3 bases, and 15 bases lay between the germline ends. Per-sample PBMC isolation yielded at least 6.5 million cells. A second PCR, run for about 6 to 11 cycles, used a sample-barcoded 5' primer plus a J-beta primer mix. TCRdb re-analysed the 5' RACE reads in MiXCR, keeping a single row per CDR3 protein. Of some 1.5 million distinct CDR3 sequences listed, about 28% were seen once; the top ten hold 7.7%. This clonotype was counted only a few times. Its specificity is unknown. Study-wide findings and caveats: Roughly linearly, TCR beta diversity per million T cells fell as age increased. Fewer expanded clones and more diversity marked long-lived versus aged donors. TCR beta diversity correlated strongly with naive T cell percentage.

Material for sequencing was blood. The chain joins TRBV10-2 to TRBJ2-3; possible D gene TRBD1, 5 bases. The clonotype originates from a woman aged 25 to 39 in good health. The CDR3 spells CASGHRQQTDTQYF. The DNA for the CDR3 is TGCGCCAGCGGTCATAGACAGCAAACAGATACGCAGTATTTT.